This TCR beta chain was recovered during a study of neurological immune-mediated disorders. V was shortened by 0 bases and J by 9 bases, with 19 bases between the two germline ends. This CDR3 region has 16 residues. Germline V gene sequence: CDR1 SGHKS, CDR2 YYEKEE (reference sequence). TCRdb ran MiXCR on the 5' RACE reads and lists one entry per CDR3 protein. Here the sample spans just under 40,000 distinct CDR3 sequences, about 7% being singletons. This clonotype was seen many times. This chain uses TRBV5-5 with TRBJ2-1; no reliable D call. Source material: CD4+ T cells from blood. This sequence was found in a man over 45 in good health. The DNA for the CDR3 is TGTGCCAGCAGCTTGGGCACCGGGCTTTTAGGGATTGAGCAGTTCTTC. This encodes CASSLGTGLLGIEQFF. Combining the CDR3 with reference TRBV5-5 and TRBJ2-1 gives the whole variable domain DAGVTQSPTHLIKTRGQQVTLRCSPISGHKSVSWYQQVLGQGPQFIFQYYEKEERGRGNFPDRFSARQFPNYSSELNVNALLLGDSALYLCASSLGTGLLGIEQFFGPGTRLTVL.